Each of the 13 T cell receptor beta chains below was sequenced from the same sample in a study of cytomegalovirus exposure and HLA in healthy donors. A multiplex PCR was run with 60 Vbeta primers and 13 Jbeta primers. The method was immunoSEQ multiplex PCR; TCRdb's version includes in-frame clones alone and lacks a portion of them. The data hold about 150,000 clones, with over 70% observed a single time. Material for sequencing was PBMCs. All receptors come from a young man in good health and CMV-seronegative.

The chain combines TRBV29-1 with TRBJ2-7; 8 nucleotides line up with TRBD1. From germline, CDR1 is SQVTM and CDR2 ANQGSEA. The CDR3 has 16 amino acids. J lost 6 bases, V lost 4 bases, and 17 bases had no gene match. The CDR3 spells CSVGIGTGSRLSEQYF. The CDR3 coding sequence is TGCAGCGTTGGCATCGGGACAGGATCAAGATTAAGCGAGCAGTACTTC.

The rearrangement links TRBV28 to TRBJ1-5, with TRBD1 matching over 8 bases. The CDR3 contains 15 residues. V trimming: 5 bases; J trimming: 5 bases; junction bases outside the gene matches: 8. CDR1 MDHEN and CDR2 SYDVKM come from the germline V gene. The CDR3 sequence is CASSRTGGADQPQHF. CDR3 in DNA: TGTGCCAGCAGTCGTACAGGGGGTGCAGATCAGCCCCAGCATTTT.

This clone has just one count. The chain joins TRBV5-4 to TRBJ2-1; the match to TRBD1 covers 7 bases. The V and J ends lost 5 bases and 3 bases, in that order; junction bases with no gene match: 8. CDR1 is SGHNT and CDR2 is YYREEE in the germline V gene (reference sequence). The CDR3 has 15 amino acids. The CDR3 spells CASSYDRANYNEQFF. The CDR3 region has the DNA TGTGCCAGCAGTTACGACAGGGCCAACTACAATGAGCAGTTCTTC.

The CDR3 DNA is TGTGCCAGCAGGCCAACCGACAGGGGCCTGAACACTGAAGCTTTCTTT. This encodes CASRPTDRGLNTEAFF. The chain couples TRBV7-9 to TRBJ1-1, with TRBD1 identical over 8 bases. This CDR3 comprises 16 residues. Germline CDR1 and CDR2: SEHNR and FQNEAQ (reference sequence). Trimming at V came to 6 bases and at J to 0 bases, leaving 9 bases not matched to a gene.

J is TRBJ2-2 and V is TRBV2; no clear D. Trimming took off 3 bases at V and 4 bases at J, with 6 bases between the two ends. The germline V gene encodes CDR1 SNHLY and CDR2 FYNNEI. CDR3 size: 13 residues. The CDR3 reads CASSDTGTGELFF. CDR3 in DNA: TGTGCCAGCAGTGATACTGGCACCGGGGAGCTGTTTTTT. The variable domain in full, with the rest retrieved from reference TRBV2 and TRBJ2-2, is EPEVTQTPSHQVTQMGQEVILRCVPISNHLYFYWYRQILGQKVEFLVSFYNNEISEKSEIFDDQFSVERPDGSNFTLKIRSTKLEDSAMYFCASSDTGTGELFFGEGSRLTVL.

About this clone itself: At one end the junction does not follow the germline gene, possibly because of a read error. The rearrangement joins TRBV30 to TRBJ2-6, with 12 bases aligning to TRBD1. Germline V gives CDR1 GTSNPN, CDR2 SVGIG (reference sequence). CDR3 size: 17 residues. DNA for the CDR3: TGTGCCTGGAGTGGGGACAGGGGGCCGTCTGGGGCCAACGGCCTGACTTTC. This codes for CAWSGDRGPSGANGLTF. Drawing the rest from reference TRBV30 and TRBJ2-6, the complete variable domain is SQTIHQWPATLVQPVGSPLSLECTVEGTSNPNLYWYRQAAGRGLQLLFYSVGIGQISSEVPQNLSASRPQDRQFILSSKKLLLSDSGFYLCAWSGDRGPSGANGLTFGAGSRLTVL.

V gene TRBV28 combines with J gene TRBJ2-5; D possibly corresponds to TRBD2 (6 bases). This CDR3 region has 15 residues. The V and J ends lost 3 bases and 5 bases respectively, with 16 bases between them. Germline-derived CDR1 and CDR2 are MDHEN and SYDVKM. The CDR3 loop is CASSFGGMEGETQYF. The DNA for the CDR3 is TGTGCCAGCAGTTTTGGGGGGATGGAGGGGGAGACCCAGTACTTC.

This clone has more than one count but fewer than ten. The V gene is TRBV5-1, the J gene TRBJ2-7, with D unclear. The CDR3 runs to 15 residues. Per the germline V gene, CDR1 is SGHRS and CDR2 is YFSETQ. The ends were cut back, 2 bases at V and 2 bases at J, with 14 bases in the middle. CDR3 nucleotide sequence: TGCGCCAGCAGCTTAGTGCAGGCCTCACCCTACGAGCAGTACTTC. This sequence encodes CASSLVQASPYEQYF.

The chain uses TRBV5-1 and TRBJ1-1; D perhaps matches TRBD1 (6 bases). V was pared by 5 bases and J by 0 bases, with 14 bases between. Germline lookup yields CDR1 SGHRS and CDR2 YFSETQ. The CDR3 sequence is 15 residues long. In DNA, the CDR3 is TGCGCCAGCAGTTCTACAGGGAACATGAACACTGAAGCTTTCTTT. Residues: CASSSTGNMNTEAFF. Drawing the rest from reference TRBV5-1 and TRBJ1-1, the complete variable domain is KAGVTQTPRYLIKTRGQQVTLSCSPISGHRSVSWYQQTPGQGLQFLFEYFSETQRNKGNFPGRFSGRQFSNSRSEMNVSTLELGDSALYLCASSSTGNMNTEAFFGQGTRLTVV.

Comments on this clone: One end of the junction is discordant with germline, which a read error may explain. The CDR3 loop is CASGEDSLPNHEQFF. DNA of the CDR3: TGTGCCAGCGGTGAGGACAGTCTCCCCAATCATGAGCAGTTCTTC. The rearrangement links TRBV6-1 to TRBJ2-1; D might be TRBD1 (6 bases). This CDR3 has 15 residues. Per the germline V gene, CDR1 is MNHNS and CDR2 is SASEGT.

The genes are TRBV21-1 and TRBJ2-7; the D segment call TRBD1 is taken from the table without a DNA check. TRBV21-1 constitutes a pseudogene. The CDR3 is 15 residues long. CDR3 sequence reads: CASRRGQGTSYEQYF. The CDR3 coding sequence is TGTGCCAGCAGGAGAGGACAGGGGACTTCCTACGAGCAGTACTTC.

This clone was seen once. This sequence joins TRBV5-1 and TRBJ2-2; no clear D gene. V lost 0 bases to trimming and J lost 5 bases, with 8 bases between them. Germline values: CDR1 SGHRS, CDR2 YFSETQ. The CDR3 totals 14 residues. CDR3 sequence (DNA): TGCGCCAGCAGCTTGGCCCTGCAGACCGGGGAGCTGTTTTTT. This codes for CASSLALQTGELFF.

This clone has ten or more counts. The chain joins TRBV4-1 to TRBJ1-1; D remains unclear. The CDR3 contains 15 residues. Trimming removed 3 bases at V and 1 base at J, with 12 bases between. The germline CDR1 and CDR2 sequences are MGHRA and YSYEKL. The CDR3 loop reads CASSHQQRPNTEAFF. The CDR3 DNA reads as TGCGCCAGCAGCCATCAGCAGCGACCGAACACTGAAGCTTTCTTT.